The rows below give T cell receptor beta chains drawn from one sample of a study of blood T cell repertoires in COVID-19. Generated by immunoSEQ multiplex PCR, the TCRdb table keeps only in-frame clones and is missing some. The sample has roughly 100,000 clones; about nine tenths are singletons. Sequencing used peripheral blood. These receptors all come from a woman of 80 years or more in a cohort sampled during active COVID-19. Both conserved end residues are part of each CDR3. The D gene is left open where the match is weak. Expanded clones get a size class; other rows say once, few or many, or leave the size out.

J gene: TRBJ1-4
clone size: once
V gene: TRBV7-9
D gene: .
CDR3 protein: CASSPPTVGGKEKLFF
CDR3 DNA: TGTGCCAGCAGCCCCCCGACCGTGGGGGGTAAGGAAAAACTGTTTTTT

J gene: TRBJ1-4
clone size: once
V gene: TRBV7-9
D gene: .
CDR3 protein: CASSLSGRAEKLFF
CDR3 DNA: TGTGCCAGCAGCTTATCCGGGAGGGCTGAAAAACTGTTTTTT

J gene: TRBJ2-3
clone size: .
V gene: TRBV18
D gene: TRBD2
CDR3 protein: CASSLTSQRGGPDTQYF
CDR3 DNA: TGTGCCAGCTCACTCACCTCTCAGCGGGGGGGCCCAGATACGCAGTATTTT

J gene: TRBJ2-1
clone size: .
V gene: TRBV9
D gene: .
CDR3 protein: CASSVDQAYNEQFF
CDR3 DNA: TGTGCCAGCAGCGTAGATCAAGCATACAATGAGCAGTTCTTC

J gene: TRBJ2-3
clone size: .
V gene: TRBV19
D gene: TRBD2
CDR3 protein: CASSPGLVVSDTQYF
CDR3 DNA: TGTGCCAGTAGTCCGGGACTAGTTGTTTCAGATACGCAGTATTTT

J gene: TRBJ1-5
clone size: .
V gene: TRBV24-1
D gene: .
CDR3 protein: CATSDSGGNQPQHF
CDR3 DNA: TGTGCCACCAGTGATTCGGGCGGGAATCAGCCCCAGCATTTT

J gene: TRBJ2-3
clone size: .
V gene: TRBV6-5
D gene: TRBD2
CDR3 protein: CASRRTSFDTQYF
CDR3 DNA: TGTGCCAGCAGACGGACTAGTTTTGATACGCAGTATTTT

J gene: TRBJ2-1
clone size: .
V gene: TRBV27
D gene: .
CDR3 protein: CASMGYTYNEQFF
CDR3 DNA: TGTGCCAGCATGGGCTATACCTACAATGAGCAGTTCTTC

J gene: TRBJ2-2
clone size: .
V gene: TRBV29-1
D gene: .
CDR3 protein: CSVKTRGIDTGELFF
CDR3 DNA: TGCAGCGTTAAAACCAGGGGTATAGACACCGGGGAGCTGTTTTTT

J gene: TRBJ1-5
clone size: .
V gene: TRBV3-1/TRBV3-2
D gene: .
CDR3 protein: CASSPDSLNQPQHF
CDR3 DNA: TGTGCCAGCAGCCCGGACAGTCTCAATCAGCCCCAGCATTTT

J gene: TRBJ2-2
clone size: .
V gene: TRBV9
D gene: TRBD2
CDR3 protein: CASSVVPGGAYAGELFF
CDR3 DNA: TGTGCCAGCAGCGTAGTCCCCGGGGGGGCCTACGCCGGGGAGCTGTTTTTT

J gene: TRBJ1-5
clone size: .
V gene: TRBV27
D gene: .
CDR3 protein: CASSPPPGHSNQPQHF
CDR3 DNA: TGTGCCAGCAGTCCCCCACCGGGACACAGCAATCAGCCCCAGCATTTT

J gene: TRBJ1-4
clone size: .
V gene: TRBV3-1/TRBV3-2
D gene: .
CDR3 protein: CASSQGLVGLNEKLFF
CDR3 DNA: TGTGCCAGCAGCCAAGGGTTAGTGGGGCTAAATGAAAAACTGTTTTTT

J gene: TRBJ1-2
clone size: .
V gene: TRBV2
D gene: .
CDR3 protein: CASKQGGSIGYTF
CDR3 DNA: TGTGCCAGCAAGCAGGGCGGCTCGATTGGCTACACCTTC

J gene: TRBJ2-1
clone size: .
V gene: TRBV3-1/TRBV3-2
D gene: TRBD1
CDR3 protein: CASSPGVGTGNHNEQFF
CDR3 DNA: TGTGCCAGCAGCCCTGGGGTCGGGACAGGGAACCACAATGAGCAGTTCTTC

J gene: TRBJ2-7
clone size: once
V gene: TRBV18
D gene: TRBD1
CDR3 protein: CASSLGQALGEQYF
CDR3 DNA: TGTGCCAGCTCTCTTGGACAGGCTCTCGGCGAGCAGTACTTC

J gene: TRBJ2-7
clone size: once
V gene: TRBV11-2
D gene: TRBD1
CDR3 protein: CASSFGTGSSYEQYF
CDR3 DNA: TGTGCCAGCAGCTTCGGGACAGGGAGCTCCTACGAGCAGTACTTC

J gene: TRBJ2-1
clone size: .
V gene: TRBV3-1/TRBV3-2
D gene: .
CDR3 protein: CASSLGRVANEQFF
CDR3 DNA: TGTGCCAGCAGCCTGGGCAGGGTGGCTAATGAGCAGTTCTTC

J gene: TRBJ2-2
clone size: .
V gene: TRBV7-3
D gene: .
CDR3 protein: CASSSPGTNTGELFF
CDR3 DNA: TGTGCCAGCAGCTCCCCCGGGACGAACACCGGGGAGCTGTTTTTT

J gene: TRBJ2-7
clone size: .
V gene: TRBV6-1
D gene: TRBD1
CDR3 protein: CASSERTGGAGYEQYF
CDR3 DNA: TGTGCCAGCAGTGAAAGGACAGGGGGCGCGGGCTACGAGCAGTACTTC

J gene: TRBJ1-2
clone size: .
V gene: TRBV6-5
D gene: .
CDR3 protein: CASSSSGVWGYTF
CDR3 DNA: TGTGCCAGCAGTTCATCAGGGGTTTGGGGCTACACCTTC

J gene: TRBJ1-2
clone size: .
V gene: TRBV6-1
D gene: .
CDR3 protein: CASSKAGDTTGEGYTF
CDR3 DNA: TGTGCCAGCAGTAAAGCAGGGGACACAACCGGGGAGGGCTACACCTTC

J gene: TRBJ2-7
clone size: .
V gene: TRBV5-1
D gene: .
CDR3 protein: CASSPGLLSEQYF
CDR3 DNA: TGCGCCAGCAGCCCCGGACTATTGTCCGAGCAGTACTTC

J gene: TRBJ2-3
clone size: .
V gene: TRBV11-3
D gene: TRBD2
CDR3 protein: CASSYPGGRADTQYF
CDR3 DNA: TGTGCCAGCAGCTACCCTGGCGGGAGGGCAGATACGCAGTATTTT

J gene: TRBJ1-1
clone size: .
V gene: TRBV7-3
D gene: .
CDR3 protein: CASSYVEATEAFF
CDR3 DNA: TGTGCCAGCAGTTACGTGGAGGCCACTGAAGCTTTCTTT

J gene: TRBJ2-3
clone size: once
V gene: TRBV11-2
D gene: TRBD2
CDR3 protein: CASSLGLAGGTQYF
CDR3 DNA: TGTGCCAGCAGCTTGGGACTAGCGGGAGGCACGCAGTATTTT

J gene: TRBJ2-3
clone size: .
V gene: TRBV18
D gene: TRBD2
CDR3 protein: CASSPRTSGSGTDTQYF
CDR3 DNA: TGTGCCAGCTCACCGCGGACTAGCGGGAGTGGCACAGATACGCAGTATTTT

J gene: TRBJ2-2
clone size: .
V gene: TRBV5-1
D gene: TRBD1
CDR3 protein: CASSLEVQGLSGELFF
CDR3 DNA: TGCGCCAGCAGCTTGGAAGTACAGGGGTTGTCCGGGGAGCTGTTTTTT

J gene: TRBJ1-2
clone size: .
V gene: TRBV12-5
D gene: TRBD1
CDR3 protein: CARCPPPQGNDGYTF
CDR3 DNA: TGTGCTAGATGCCCCCCCCCACAGGGGAATGATGGCTACACCTTC

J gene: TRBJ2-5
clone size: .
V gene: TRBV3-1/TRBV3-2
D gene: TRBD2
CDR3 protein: CASSLLGGRETQYF
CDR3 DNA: TGTGCCAGCAGCCTACTTGGCGGGAGGGAGACCCAGTACTTC

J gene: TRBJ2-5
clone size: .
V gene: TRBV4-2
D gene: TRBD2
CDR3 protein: CASSQILADQETQYF
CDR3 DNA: TGTGCCAGCAGCCAAATACTAGCGGATCAAGAGACCCAGTACTTC

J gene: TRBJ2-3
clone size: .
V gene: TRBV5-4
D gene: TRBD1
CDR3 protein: CASSPGTGGTDTQYF
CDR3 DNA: TGTGCCAGCAGCCCCGGGACAGGGGGTACCGATACGCAGTATTTT

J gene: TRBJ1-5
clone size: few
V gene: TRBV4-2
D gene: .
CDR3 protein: CASSQDLMSRADQPQHF
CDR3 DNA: TGTGCCAGCAGCCAAGATCTCATGAGCAGGGCGGATCAGCCCCAGCATTTT

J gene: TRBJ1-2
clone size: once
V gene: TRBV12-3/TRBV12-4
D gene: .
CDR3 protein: CASSVRYREGYTF
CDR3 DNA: TGTGCCAGCAGTGTGAGATACAGGGAAGGCTACACCTTC

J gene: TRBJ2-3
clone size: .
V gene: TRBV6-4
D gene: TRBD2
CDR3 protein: CASSLGRGDTQYF
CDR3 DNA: TGTGCCAGCAGTCTGGGGAGGGGAGATACGCAGTATTTT

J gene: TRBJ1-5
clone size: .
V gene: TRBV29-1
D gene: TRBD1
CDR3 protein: CSVLTPRTGEAINQPQHF
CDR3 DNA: TGCAGCGTTCTTACCCCCCGGACAGGGGAAGCGATAAATCAGCCCCAGCATTTT

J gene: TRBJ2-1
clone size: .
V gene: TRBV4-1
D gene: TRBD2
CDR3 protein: CASSQEAGGNEQFF
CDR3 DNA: TGCGCCAGCAGCCAAGAAGCGGGAGGGAATGAGCAGTTCTTC

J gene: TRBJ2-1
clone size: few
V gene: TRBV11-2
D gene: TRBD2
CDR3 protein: CASSRREAQNEQFF
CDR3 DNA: TGTGCCAGCAGCAGGCGGGAGGCCCAAAATGAGCAGTTCTTC

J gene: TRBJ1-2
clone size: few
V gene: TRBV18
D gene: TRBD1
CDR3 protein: CASSPGQGAVGPHGYTF
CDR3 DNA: TGTGCCAGCTCACCAGGACAGGGGGCTGTTGGTCCCCATGGCTACACCTTC

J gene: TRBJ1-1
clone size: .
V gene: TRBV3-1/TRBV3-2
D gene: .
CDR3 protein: CASSFRGAGDTEAFF
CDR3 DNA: TGTGCCAGCAGCTTCCGGGGTGCGGGGGACACTGAAGCTTTCTTT

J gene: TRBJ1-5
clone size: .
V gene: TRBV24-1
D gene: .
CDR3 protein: CATSEPWAAKPQHF
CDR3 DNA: TGTGCCACCAGCGAACCCTGGGCCGCAAAGCCCCAGCATTTT

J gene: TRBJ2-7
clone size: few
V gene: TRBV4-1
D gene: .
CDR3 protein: CASSLQDGLVEQYF
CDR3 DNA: TGCGCCAGCAGTCTCCAGGACGGACTGGTTGAGCAGTACTTC

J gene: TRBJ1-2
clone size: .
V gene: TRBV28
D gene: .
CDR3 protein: CASRAQGGYYGYTF
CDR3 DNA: TGTGCCAGCAGGGCGCAGGGTGGATACTATGGCTACACCTTC

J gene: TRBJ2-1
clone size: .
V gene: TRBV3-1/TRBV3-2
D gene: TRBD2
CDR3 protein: CASSQAGTSGSREQFF
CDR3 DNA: TGTGCCAGCAGCCAAGCTGGGACTAGCGGGAGTAGGGAGCAGTTCTTC

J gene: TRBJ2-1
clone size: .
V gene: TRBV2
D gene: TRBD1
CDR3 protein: CASKGRGPGEQFF
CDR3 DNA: TGTGCCAGCAAGGGCAGGGGGCCCGGTGAGCAGTTCTTC

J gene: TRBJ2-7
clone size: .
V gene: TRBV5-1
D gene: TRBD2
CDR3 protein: CASSLEGGPNEQYF
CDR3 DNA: TGCGCCAGCAGCTTGGAGGGAGGGCCGAACGAGCAGTACTTC

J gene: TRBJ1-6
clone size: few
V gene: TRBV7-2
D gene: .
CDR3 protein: CASSLVGGSASPLHF
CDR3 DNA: TGTGCCAGCAGCTTAGTGGGAGGATCGGCTTCACCCCTCCACTTT

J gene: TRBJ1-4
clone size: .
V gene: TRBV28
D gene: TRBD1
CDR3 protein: CASSLRTGVGEKLFF
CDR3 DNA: TGTGCCAGCAGTCTTCGAACAGGGGTGGGTGAAAAACTGTTTTTT

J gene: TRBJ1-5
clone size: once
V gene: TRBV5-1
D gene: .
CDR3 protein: CASSLGSGGQPQHF
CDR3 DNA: TGCGCCAGCAGCTTGGGATCTGGCGGACAGCCCCAGCATTTT

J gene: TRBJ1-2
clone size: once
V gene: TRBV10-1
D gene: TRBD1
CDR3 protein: CASSERQGTAGRLDGYTF
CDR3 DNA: TGCGCCAGCAGTGAGCGACAGGGGACGGCTGGACGGCTGGATGGCTACACCTTC

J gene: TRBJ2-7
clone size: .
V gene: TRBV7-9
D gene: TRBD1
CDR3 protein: CASSYQGQPWQYF
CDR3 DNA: TGTGCCAGCAGCTACCAGGGACAGCCCTGGCAGTACTTC

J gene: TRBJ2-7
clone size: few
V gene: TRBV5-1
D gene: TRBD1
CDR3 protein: CASSPRTGSYEQYF
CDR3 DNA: TGCGCCAGCAGCCCCCGGACAGGATCATACGAGCAGTACTTC

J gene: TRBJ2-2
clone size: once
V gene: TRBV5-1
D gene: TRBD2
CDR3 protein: CASSPVAIAGGDTGELFF
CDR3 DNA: TGCGCCAGCAGTCCGGTGGCGATAGCGGGGGGGGACACCGGGGAGCTGTTTTTT

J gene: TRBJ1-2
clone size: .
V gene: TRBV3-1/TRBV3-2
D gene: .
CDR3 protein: CASSPRVYYGYTF
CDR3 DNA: TGTGCCAGCAGCCCCAGGGTCTACTATGGCTACACCTTC

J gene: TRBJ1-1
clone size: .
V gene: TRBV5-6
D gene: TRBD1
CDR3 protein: CASSTQTGEAFF
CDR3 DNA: TGTGCCAGCAGTACACAGACAGGGGAAGCTTTCTTT

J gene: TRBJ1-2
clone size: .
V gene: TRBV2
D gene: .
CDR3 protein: CASSKEAMLSYGYTF
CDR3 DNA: TGTGCCAGCAGTAAGGAGGCTATGCTCTCTTATGGCTACACCTTC

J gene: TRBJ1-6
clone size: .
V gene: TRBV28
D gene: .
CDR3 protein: CASTRPQGGSPLHF
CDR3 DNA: TGTGCCAGCACCCGTCCCCAGGGAGGATCACCCCTCCACTTT

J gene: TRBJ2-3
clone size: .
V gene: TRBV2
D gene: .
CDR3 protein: CAKEGEGSSTDTQYF
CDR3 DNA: TGTGCCAAGGAGGGAGAGGGGTCTAGCACAGATACGCAGTATTTT

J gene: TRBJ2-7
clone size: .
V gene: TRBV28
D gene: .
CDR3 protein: CASMGPGGEQYF
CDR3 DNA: TGTGCCAGCATGGGTCCCGGGGGAGAGCAGTACTTC